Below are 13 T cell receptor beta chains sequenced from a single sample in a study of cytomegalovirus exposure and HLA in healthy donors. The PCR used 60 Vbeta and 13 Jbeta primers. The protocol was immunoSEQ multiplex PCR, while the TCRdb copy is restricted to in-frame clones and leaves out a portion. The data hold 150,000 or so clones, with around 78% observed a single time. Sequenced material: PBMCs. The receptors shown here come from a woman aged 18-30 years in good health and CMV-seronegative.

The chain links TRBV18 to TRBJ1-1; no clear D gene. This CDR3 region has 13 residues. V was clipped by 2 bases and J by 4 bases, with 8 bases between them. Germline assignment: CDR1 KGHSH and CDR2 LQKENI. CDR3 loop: CASSPGEGTEAFF. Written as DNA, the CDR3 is TGTGCCAGCTCACCAGGGGAGGGCACTGAAGCTTTCTTT.

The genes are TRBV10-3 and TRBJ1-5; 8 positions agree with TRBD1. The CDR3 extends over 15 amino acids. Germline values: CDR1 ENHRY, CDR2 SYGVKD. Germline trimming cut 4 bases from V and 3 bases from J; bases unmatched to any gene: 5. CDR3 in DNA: TGTGCCATCAGTGGGGGGACAGGCCTCAATCAGCCCCAGCATTTT. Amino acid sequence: CAISGGTGLNQPQHF.

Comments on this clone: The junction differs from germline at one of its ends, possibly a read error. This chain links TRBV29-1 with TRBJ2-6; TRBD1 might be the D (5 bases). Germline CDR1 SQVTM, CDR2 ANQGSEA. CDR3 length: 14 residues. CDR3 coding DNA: TGCAGCGTTTCGGCCTACTCTGGGGCCAACGGCCTGACTTTC. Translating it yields CSVSAYSGANGLTF.

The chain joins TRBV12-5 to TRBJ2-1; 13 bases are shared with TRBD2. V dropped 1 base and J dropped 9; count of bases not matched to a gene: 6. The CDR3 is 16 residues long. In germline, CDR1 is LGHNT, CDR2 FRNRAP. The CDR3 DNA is TGTGCTAGTGGTTTGGCATCGGGACTAGCGGGACCTGAGCAGTTCTTC. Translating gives CASGLASGLAGPEQFF.

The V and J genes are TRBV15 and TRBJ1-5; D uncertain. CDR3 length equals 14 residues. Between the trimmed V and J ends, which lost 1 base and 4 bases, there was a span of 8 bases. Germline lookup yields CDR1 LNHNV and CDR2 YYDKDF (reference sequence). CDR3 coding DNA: TGTGCCACCAGCAGAGGGACGGGAAATCAGCCCCAGCATTTT. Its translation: CATSRGTGNQPQHF.

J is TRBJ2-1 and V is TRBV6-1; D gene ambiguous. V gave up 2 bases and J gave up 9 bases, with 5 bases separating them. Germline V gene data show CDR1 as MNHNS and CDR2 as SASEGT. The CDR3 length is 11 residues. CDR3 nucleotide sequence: TGTGCCAGCAGTGAACGAGGTGAGCAGTTCTTC. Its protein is CASSERGEQFF.

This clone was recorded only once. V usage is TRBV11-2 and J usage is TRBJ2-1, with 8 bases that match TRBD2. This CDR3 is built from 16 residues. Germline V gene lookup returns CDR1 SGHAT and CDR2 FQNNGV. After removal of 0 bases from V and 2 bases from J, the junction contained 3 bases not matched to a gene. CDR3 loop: CASSLEERGTYNEQFF. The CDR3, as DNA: TGTGCCAGCAGCTTAGAGGAGCGGGGGACCTACAATGAGCAGTTCTTC. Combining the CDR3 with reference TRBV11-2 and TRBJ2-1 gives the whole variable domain EAGVAQSPRYKIIEKRQSVAFWCNPISGHATLYWYQQILGQGPKLLIQFQNNGVVDDSQLPKDRFSAERLKGVDSTLKIQPAKLEDSAVYLCASSLEERGTYNEQFFGPGTRLTVL.

CDR3 nucleotides: TGTGCCAGCAGCTTATCCCCGACTAGCGGGGGCAACAATGAGCAGTTCTTC. It codes for CASSLSPTSGGNNEQFF. The chain joins TRBV11-3 to TRBJ2-1; 12 bases align to TRBD2. J gave up 5 bases and V 2 bases, and 7 bases lay outside the gene matches. The CDR3 extends over 17 amino acids. Looked up from germline, CDR1 is SGHNT and CDR2 is YENEEA.

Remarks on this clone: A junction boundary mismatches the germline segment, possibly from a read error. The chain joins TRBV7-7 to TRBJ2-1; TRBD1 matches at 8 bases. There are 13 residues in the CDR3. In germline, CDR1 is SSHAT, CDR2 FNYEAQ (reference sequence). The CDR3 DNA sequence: TGTGCTAGCAGCGCCGACAGGGGCGTTGAGCAGTTCTTC. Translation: CASSADRGVEQFF.

CDR3 region: CSGRTGTGTEAFF. CDR3 DNA: TGCAGCGGTCGGACAGGGACCGGCACTGAAGCTTTCTTT. This chain connects TRBV29-1 to TRBJ1-1; 8 bases are shared with TRBD1. This CDR3 region has 13 residues. The germline V gene encodes CDR1 SQVTM and CDR2 ANQGSEA. V was pared by 7 bases and J by 4 bases, with 8 bases of the junction left unmatched.

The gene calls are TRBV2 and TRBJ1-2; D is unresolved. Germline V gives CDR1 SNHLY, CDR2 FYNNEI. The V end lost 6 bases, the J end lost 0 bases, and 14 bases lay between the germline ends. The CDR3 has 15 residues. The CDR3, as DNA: TGTGCCAGCAGCGGGGTAGGCAATTCTAACTATGGCTACACCTTC. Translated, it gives CASSGVGNSNYGYTF.

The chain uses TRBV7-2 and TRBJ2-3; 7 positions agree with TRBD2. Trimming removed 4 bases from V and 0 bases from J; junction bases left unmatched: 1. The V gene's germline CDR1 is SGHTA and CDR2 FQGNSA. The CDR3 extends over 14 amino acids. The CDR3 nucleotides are TGTGCCAGCAGCTCACTAGCGAGCACAGATACGCAGTATTTT. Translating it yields CASSSLASTDTQYF.

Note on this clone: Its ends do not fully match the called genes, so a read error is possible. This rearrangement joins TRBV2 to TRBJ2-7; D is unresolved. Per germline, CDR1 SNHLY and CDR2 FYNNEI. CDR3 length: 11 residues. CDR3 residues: CVSITGYEQYF. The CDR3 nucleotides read TGTGTCAGCATTACGGGCTACGAGCAGTACTTC.